One T cell receptor beta chain is described in this entry. Here immunoSEQ multiplex PCR was the method, and the copy in TCRdb shows in-frame clones only, minus some. The sample lists around 97,000 clones; roughly 92% were seen once. This sample is drawn from a study of T cell changes during pregnancy in multiple sclerosis. The CDR3 has 13 amino acids. From germline, CDR1 is SGDLS and CDR2 YYNGEE. Trimming removed 0 bases at V and 7 bases at J, with 11 bases between. The material was peripheral blood, obtained after pregnancy. This TCR derives from a female donor with multiple sclerosis, enrolled in a pregnancy study. The chain carries TRBV9 and TRBJ2-7, with D possibly matching TRBD2 (6 bases). The CDR3 region is CASSVAPGGEQYF. The CDR3 coding sequence is TGTGCCAGCAGCGTAGCCCCCGGAGGGGAGCAGTACTTC. Filled out from reference TRBV9 and TRBJ2-7, the complete variable domain reads DSGVTQTPKHLITATGQRVTLRCSPRSGDLSVYWYQQSLDQGLQFLIQYYNGEERAKGNILERFSAQQFPDLHSELNLSSLELGDSALYFCASSVAPGGEQYFGPGTRLTVT.